The table lists the clone carrying this TCR beta chain with a count of one. The antigen is not known. This sample's treatment: some 20 received Ad26.COV2.S at low or high dose, single or two shots; five or six received placebo; per-sample allocation not given. Sampling was done on day 63 after the first vaccine or placebo injection. As its vector, the vaccine had Ad26, which expressed Wuhan-strain SARS-CoV-2 spike. The sample is drawn from a study of Ad26.COV2.S vaccination and SARS-CoV-2 variants. Study summary: In the study, Ad26.COV2.S was injected intramuscularly once, or twice 56 days apart.

TCRdb keeps only in-frame clones here, not all; method: immunoSEQ multiplex PCR. The sample records about 350,000 clones, 86% being singletons. Per the germline V gene, CDR1 is WSHSY and CDR2 is SAAADI. This CDR3 is 16 amino acids long. V lost 0 bases and J lost 1, with 13 bases in between. General study results and limits: Compared with placebo recipients, vaccine recipients had higher spike-specific TCR breadth. Responses of T cells in total may have been underestimated by the TCR breadth and depth analyses.

Sequencing was performed on peripheral blood, taken in a trial of Ad26.COV2.S vaccine versus placebo. The chain couples TRBV10-2 to TRBJ2-7; no definite D call. The sequence was obtained from a person aged 18-65 years who received the Ad26.COV2.S COVID-19 vaccine or a placebo. CDR3 DNA: TGCGCCAGCAGTGAGTCGGGCAGGATGAGTTCCTACGAGCAGTACTTC. The encoded protein is CASSESGRMSSYEQYF.